This T cell receptor (beta chain) was recorded in a study of blood T cell repertoires in COVID-19. Overall study context: Sources were T cells, B-cell-depleted T cells, or PBMCs; the material itself was cDNA or gDNA.

A word on this clone: The sample has other DNA sequences that encode this CDR3 too.

The authors' processing: The authors estimated nucleated cell counts from reference gene primer amplification. Assay used: immunoSEQ multiplex PCR; TCRdb lists only in-frame clones, some missing. Clone size and V and J calls were adopted from that table, with D and trimming inferred from the DNA. This repertoire shows about 76,000 clones, 75% to 85% found once; its top ten account for roughly a sixth. The CDR3 covers 12 residues. Trimming removed 1 base from V and 12 bases from J, with 10 bases in between. Looked up from germline, CDR1 is LGHDT and CDR2 is YNNKEL (reference sequence). The source is a human donor in a cohort sampled during active COVID-19. Material: peripheral blood. This chain joins TRBV3-1 (or the pseudogene TRBV3-2) and TRBJ2-1; the D gene is possibly TRBD2 (5 bases). The CDR3 loop is CASSQVRAGQFF. The CDR3 nucleotides read TGTGCCAGCAGCCAAGTGCGGGCCGGGCAGTTCTTC.